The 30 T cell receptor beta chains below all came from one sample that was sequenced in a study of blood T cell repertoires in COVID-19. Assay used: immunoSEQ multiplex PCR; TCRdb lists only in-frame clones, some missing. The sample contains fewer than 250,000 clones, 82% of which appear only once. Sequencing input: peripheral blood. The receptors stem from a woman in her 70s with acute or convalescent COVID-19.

CDR3 bases: TGTGCCAGCAGTCAGGGGGGAAACACTGAAGCTTTCTTT. This codes for CASSQGGNTEAFF. The chain recombines TRBV12-3 or TRBV12-4 with TRBJ1-1, with TRBD1 identical over 7 bases. This CDR3 contains 13 residues. V shed 5 bases, J shed 2 bases, and the junction held 2 bases outside the gene matches.

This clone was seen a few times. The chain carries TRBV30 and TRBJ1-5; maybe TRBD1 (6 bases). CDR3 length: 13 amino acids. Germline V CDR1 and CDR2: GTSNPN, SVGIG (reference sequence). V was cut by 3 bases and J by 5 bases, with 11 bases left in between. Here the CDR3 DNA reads TGTGCCTGGAGAAGGGGGAGGGATCAGCCCCAGCATTTT. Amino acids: CAWRRGRDQPQHF.

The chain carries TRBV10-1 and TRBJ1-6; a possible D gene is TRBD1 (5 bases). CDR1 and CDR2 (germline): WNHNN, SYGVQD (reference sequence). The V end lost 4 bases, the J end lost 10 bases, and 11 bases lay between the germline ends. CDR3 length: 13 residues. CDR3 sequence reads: CASSVGQRSPLHF. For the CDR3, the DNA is TGCGCCAGCAGTGTCGGACAAAGGTCACCCCTCCACTTT.

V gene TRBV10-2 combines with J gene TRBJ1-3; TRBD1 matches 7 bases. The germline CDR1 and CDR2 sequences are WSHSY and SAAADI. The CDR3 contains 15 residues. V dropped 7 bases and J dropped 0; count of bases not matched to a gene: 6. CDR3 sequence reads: CASTPGGNSGNTIYF. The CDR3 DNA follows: TGCGCCAGCACCCCAGGGGGGAACTCTGGAAACACCATATATTTT.

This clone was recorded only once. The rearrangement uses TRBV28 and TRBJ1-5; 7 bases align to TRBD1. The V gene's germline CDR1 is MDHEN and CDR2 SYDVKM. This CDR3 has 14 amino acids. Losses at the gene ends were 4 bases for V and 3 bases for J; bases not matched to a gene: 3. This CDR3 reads CASSWDSPNQPQHF. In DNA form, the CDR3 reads TGTGCCAGCAGTTGGGACAGTCCCAATCAGCCCCAGCATTTT. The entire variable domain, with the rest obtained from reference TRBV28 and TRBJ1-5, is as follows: DVKVTQSSRYLVKRTGEKVFLECVQDMDHENMFWYRQDPGLGLRLIYFSYDVKMKEKGDIPEGYSVSREKKERFSLILESASTNQTSMYLCASSWDSPNQPQHFGDGTRLSIL.

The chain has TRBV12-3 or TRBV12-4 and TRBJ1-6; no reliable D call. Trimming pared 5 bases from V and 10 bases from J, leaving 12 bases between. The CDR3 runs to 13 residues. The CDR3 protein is CASSLRVGSPLHF. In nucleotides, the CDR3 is TGTGCCAGCAGTCTGCGGGTTGGATCACCCCTCCACTTT.

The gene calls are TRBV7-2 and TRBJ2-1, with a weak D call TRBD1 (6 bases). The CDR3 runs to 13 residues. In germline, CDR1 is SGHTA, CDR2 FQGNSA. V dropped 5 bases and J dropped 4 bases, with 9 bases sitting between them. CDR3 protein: CASSVQGYNEQFF. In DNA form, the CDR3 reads TGTGCCAGCAGCGTTCAGGGGTACAATGAGCAGTTCTTC.

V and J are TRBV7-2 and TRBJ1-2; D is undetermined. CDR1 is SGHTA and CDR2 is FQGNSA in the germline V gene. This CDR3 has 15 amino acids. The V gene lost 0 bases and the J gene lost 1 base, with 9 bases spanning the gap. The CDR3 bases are TGTGCCAGCAGCTTAGCGGTGGCGGTTAACTATGGCTACACCTTC. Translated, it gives CASSLAVAVNYGYTF.

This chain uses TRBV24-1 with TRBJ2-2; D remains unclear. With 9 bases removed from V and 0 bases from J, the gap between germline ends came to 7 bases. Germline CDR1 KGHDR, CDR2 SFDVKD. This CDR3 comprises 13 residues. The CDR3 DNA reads TGTGCCACCGCAACTCCGAACACCGGGGAGCTGTTTTTT. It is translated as CATATPNTGELFF.

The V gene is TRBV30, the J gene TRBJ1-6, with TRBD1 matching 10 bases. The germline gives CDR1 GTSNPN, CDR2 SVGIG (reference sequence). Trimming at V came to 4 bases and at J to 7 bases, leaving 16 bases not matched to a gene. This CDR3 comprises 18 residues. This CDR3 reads CAWKFRDRGLTGNSPLHF. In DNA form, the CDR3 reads TGTGCCTGGAAATTTAGGGACAGGGGCTTGACGGGGAATTCACCCCTCCACTTT.

The CDR3 reads CASIPTSASTDTQYF. CDR3 nucleotides: TGTGCCAGCATCCCGACTAGCGCTAGCACAGATACGCAGTATTTT. J is TRBJ2-3 and V is TRBV6-5; 8 bases match TRBD2. The CDR3 length is 15 residues. Trimming cost V 7 bases and J 0 bases; bases outside gene matches: 6. CDR1 and CDR2 from the germline V gene are MNHEY and SVGAGI.

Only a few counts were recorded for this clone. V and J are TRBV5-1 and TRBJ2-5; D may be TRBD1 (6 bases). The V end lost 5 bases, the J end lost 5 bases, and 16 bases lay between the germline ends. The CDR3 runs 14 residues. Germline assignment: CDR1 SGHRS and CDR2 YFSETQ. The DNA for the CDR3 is TGCGCCAGCAGTCCAGGGGCCTGGGGGGAGACCCAGTACTTC. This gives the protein CASSPGAWGETQYF.

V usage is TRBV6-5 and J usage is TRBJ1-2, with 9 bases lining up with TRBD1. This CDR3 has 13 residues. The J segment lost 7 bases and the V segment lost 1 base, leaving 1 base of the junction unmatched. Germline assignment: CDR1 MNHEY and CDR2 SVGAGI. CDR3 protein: CASSYLQGAGYTF. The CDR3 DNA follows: TGTGCCAGCAGTTACTTACAGGGGGCTGGCTACACCTTC.

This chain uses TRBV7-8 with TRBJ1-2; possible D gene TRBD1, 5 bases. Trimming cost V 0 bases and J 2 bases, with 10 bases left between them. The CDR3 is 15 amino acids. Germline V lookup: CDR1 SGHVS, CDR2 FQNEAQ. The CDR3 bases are TGTGCCAGCAGCTTAGCGGGGCAGGGAAACTATGGCTACACCTTC. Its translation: CASSLAGQGNYGYTF.

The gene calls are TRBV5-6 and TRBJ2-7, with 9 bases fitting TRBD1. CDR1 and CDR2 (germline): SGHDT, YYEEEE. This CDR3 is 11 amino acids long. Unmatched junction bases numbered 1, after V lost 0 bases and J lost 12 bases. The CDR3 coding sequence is TGTGCCAGCAGCTTGGGGGGACAGGGGTACTTC. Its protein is CASSLGGQGYF.

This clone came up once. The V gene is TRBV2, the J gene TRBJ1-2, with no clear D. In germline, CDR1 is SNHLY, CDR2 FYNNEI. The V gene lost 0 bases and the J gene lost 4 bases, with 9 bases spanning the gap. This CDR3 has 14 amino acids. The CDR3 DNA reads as TGTGCCAGCAGTGAAGCGAGGATTACCTATGGCTACACCTTC. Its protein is CASSEARITYGYTF.

The chain's CDR3 is CASSEIVTGHSPLHF. The CDR3 coding sequence is TGTGCCAGCAGTGAAATAGTGACAGGGCATTCACCCCTCCACTTT. The chain links TRBV2 to TRBJ1-6; TRBD1 matches 7 bases. The CDR3 runs to 15 residues. Germline CDR1 reads SNHLY; CDR2 reads FYNNEI. V gave up 2 bases and J gave up 8 bases; unmatched junction bases: 6.

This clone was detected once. The DNA for the CDR3 is TGTGCCAGTATGGGTGTATCGGGACAGGGGATAGGATATGGCTACACCTTC. It specifies CASMGVSGQGIGYGYTF. This chain uses TRBV19 with TRBJ1-2, with TRBD1 identical over 10 bases. This CDR3 has 17 amino acids. Germline CDR1 is LNHDA and CDR2 is SQIVND (reference sequence). Trimming took 7 bases from V and 5 from J; bases not matched to a gene: 16.

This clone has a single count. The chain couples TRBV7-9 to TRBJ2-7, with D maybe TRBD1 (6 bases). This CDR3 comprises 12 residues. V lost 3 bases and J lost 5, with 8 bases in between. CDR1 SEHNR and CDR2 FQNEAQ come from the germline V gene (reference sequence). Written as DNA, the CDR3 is TGTGCCAGCAGCTTGGACAGCAACGAGCAGTACTTC. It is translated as CASSLDSNEQYF.

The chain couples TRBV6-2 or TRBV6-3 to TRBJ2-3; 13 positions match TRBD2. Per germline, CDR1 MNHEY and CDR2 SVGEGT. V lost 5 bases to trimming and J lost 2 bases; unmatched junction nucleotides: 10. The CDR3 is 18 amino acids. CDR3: CASSAGLAGAFITDTQYF. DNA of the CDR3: TGTGCCAGCAGTGCAGGACTAGCGGGGGCGTTTATCACAGATACGCAGTATTTT.

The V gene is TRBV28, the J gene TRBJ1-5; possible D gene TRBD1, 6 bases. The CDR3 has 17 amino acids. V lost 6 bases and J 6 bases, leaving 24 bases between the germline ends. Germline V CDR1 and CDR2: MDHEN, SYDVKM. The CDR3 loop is CASRLGINRAGSQPQHF. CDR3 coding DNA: TGTGCCAGCAGGTTGGGCATCAACAGGGCGGGCAGTCAGCCCCAGCATTTT.

The CDR3 reads CASSPGQGAFEQYF. CDR3 DNA sequence: TGTGCCAGCTCACCAGGACAGGGGGCGTTCGAGCAGTACTTC. V is TRBV18 and J is TRBJ2-7; 11 positions agree with TRBD1. The germline gives CDR1 KGHSH, CDR2 LQKENI. V shed 2 bases, J shed 6 bases, and the junction held 3 bases outside the gene matches. The CDR3 runs 14 residues.

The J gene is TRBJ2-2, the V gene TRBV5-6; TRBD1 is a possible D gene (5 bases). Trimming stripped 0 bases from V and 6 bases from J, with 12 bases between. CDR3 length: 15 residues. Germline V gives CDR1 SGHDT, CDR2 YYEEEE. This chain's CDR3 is CASSLVSGWAGELFF. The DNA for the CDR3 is TGTGCCAGCAGCTTGGTGTCAGGGTGGGCCGGGGAGCTGTTTTTT.

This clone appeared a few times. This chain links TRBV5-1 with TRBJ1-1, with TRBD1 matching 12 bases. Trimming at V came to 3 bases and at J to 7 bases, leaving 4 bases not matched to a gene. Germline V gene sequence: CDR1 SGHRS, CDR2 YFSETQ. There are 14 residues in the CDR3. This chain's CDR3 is CASSWGQGAGEAFF. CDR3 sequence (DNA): TGCGCCAGCAGCTGGGGACAGGGGGCCGGTGAAGCTTTCTTT.

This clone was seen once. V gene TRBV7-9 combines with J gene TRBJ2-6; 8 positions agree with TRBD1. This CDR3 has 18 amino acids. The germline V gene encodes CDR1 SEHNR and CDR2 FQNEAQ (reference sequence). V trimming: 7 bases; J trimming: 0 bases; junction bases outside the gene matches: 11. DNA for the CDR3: TGTGCCAGCACCCCAGGGGGTGGACAGGGCTCTGGGGCCAACGTCCTGACTTTC. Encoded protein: CASTPGGGQGSGANVLTF.

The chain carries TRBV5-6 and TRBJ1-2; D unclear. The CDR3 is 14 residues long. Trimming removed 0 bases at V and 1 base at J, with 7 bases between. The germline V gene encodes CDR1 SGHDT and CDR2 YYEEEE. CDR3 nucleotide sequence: TGTGCCAGCAGCTTGGTCGGGAGTAACTATGGCTACACCTTC. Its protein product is CASSLVGSNYGYTF.

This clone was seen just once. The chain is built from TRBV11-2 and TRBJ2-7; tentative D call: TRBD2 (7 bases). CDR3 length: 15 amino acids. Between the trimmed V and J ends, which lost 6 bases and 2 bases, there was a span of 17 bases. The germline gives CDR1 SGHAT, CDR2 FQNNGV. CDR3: CASSLQGGQPYEQYF. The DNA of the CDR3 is TGTGCCAGCAGTCTACAGGGAGGGCAGCCCTACGAGCAGTACTTC.

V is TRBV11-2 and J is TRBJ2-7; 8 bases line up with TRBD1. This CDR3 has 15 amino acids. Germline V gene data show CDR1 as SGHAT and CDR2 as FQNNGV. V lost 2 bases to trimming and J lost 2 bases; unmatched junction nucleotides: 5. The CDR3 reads CASSLMQGAPYEQYF. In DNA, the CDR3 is TGTGCCAGCAGCTTAATGCAGGGGGCCCCCTACGAGCAGTACTTC.

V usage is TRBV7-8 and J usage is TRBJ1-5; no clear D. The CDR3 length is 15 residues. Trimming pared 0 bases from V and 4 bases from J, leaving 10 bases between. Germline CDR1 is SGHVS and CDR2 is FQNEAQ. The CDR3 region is CASSLAITDNQPQHF. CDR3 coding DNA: TGTGCCAGCAGCTTAGCGATCACAGATAATCAGCCCCAGCATTTT.

The chain's CDR3 is CASSTRQTDTQYF. The CDR3 DNA sequence: TGTGCCAGCAGCACCAGACAGACAGATACGCAGTATTTT. The V and J genes are TRBV6-5 and TRBJ2-3, with D maybe TRBD1 (5 bases). The germline V and J ends were trimmed by 6 bases and 3 bases, with 10 bases remaining between them. CDR1 is MNHEY and CDR2 is SVGAGI in the germline V gene. The CDR3 contains 13 residues.